This T cell receptor (beta chain) originates from a study of CD8+ T cells in alopecia areata. This CDR3 is built from 11 residues. V was cut by 1 base and J by 8 bases, with 5 bases left in between. Germline CDR1 is ENHRY and CDR2 is SYGVKD. Following extraction, RNA underwent reverse transcription to cDNA, which served as the sequencing template. This table comes from immunoSEQ multiplex PCR, and its TCRdb copy is limited to in-frame clones, with some not included. The data show almost 250,000 clones, under 70% seen once. The receptor comes from a human donor with alopecia areata. The chain has TRBV10-3 and TRBJ1-1; D uncertain. Sequences were derived from CD4+ T cells sorted from blood, sampled at week 0. The CDR3 sequence: CAISEYSEAFF. Here the CDR3 DNA reads TGTGCCATCAGTGAGTATTCGGAAGCTTTCTTT.